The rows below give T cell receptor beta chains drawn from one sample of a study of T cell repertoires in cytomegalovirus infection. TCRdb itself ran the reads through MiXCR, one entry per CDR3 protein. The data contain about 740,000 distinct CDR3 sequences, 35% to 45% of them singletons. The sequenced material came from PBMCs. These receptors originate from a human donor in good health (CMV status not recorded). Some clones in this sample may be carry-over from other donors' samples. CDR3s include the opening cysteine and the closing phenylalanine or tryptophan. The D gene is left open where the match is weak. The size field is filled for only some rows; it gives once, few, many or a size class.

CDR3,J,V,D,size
CASGGARGTEAFF,TRBJ1-1,TRBV4-1,.,.
CASSEQRFSGANVLTF,TRBJ2-6,TRBV6-1,.,.
CASSLGGILQETQYF,TRBJ2-5,TRBV5-4,.,.
CASSFDPRELTYEQYF,TRBJ2-7,TRBV28,TRBD2,.
CASSLNPGLGKEGNYNEQFF,TRBJ2-1,TRBV5-1,TRBD2,.
CASTGGEFTYEQYF,TRBJ2-7,TRBV7-9,TRBD2,few
CASSFPLGRWDEQFF,TRBJ2-1,TRBV7-2,.,few
CASTTERGARQETQYF,TRBJ2-5,TRBV28,.,.
CASKGTSLLGTEAFF,TRBJ1-1,TRBV19,.,.
CASSPRSGGYTF,TRBJ1-2,TRBV12-3/TRBV12-4,.,.
CASSEPSGRDSSYEQYF,TRBJ2-7,TRBV28,TRBD2,few
CASSQLDRGGYNEQFF,TRBJ2-1,TRBV4-2,TRBD1,few
CASRMGQGASTEAFF,TRBJ1-1,TRBV28,TRBD1,.
CASSAGPNGNTIYF,TRBJ1-3,TRBV25-1,.,.
CASSPGVAGGGYEQYF,TRBJ2-7,TRBV12-3/TRBV12-4,TRBD2,many
CASSLESTVEQYF,TRBJ2-7,TRBV11-2,.,few
CASSVVGGTQETQYF,TRBJ2-5,TRBV9,.,.
CASSYWVGGNQPQHF,TRBJ1-5,TRBV12-3/TRBV12-4,.,few
CASRPGSTNSPLHF,TRBJ1-6,TRBV12-3/TRBV12-4,.,.
CASSLGGRKGSGTEAFF,TRBJ1-1,TRBV12-3/TRBV12-4,.,.
CASSLYIAGSSYEQYF,TRBJ2-7,TRBV7-9,TRBD2,few
CASSLGLGGGRASSETQYF,TRBJ2-5,TRBV5-1,TRBD2,.
CSAPPTSTGAFF,TRBJ1-1,TRBV20-1,.,few
CASSPDPGQSLRGNGYTF,TRBJ1-2,TRBV7-9,TRBD1,few
CSAGSYEQYF,TRBJ2-7,TRBV20-1,.,.
CASSSFGRPSLINEKLFF,TRBJ1-4,TRBV3-1,.,few
CSAKVGDQPQHF,TRBJ1-5,TRBV20-1,.,few
CASSFAAGTVTYF,TRBJ2-4,TRBV28,.,many
CASSSRVSNYEQYF,TRBJ2-7,TRBV12-3/TRBV12-4,.,.
CDSSIERVWQPQHF,TRBJ1-5,TRBV19,.,.
CASSEGGTNNEQFF,TRBJ2-1,TRBV6-1,.,.
CASSFDRNNMNTEAFF,TRBJ1-1,TRBV19,.,.
CASSLTGYGRAGTDTQYF,TRBJ2-3,TRBV28,TRBD1,few
CASSLERHQVTDTQYF,TRBJ2-3,TRBV7-2,.,many
CASSSRGQTYQQYF,TRBJ2-7,TRBV7-8,.,.
CASIPGWAGAPLQHF,TRBJ1-5,TRBV5-4,.,few
CAIRGVVDQPQHF,TRBJ1-5,TRBV10-3,.,.
CSVPPTGTGGRGAFF,TRBJ1-1,TRBV29-1,.,.
CASSLTVRTGGRETQYF,TRBJ2-5,TRBV7-2,TRBD1,many
CSAQGTGNGVSNQPQHF,TRBJ1-5,TRBV20-1,TRBD1,.
CASSESQSGRYEQYF,TRBJ2-7,TRBV7-6,.,few
CASSYVGVRDSHSNQPQHF,TRBJ1-5,TRBV28,TRBD1,few
CASSIAVENTEAFF,TRBJ1-1,TRBV19,.,few
CASSPGSLNIQYF,TRBJ2-4,TRBV7-2,.,few
CASSLAGAGVGIQYF,TRBJ2-4,TRBV5-4,TRBD2,.
CASGPLWYNEQFF,TRBJ2-1,TRBV12-3/TRBV12-4,.,.
CASSSREISYYEQYF,TRBJ2-7,TRBV28,.,.
CASSPRPTDTQYF,TRBJ2-3,TRBV28,.,few
CASSSNPYNEQFF,TRBJ2-1,TRBV7-8,.,.
CASSFLENTEAFF,TRBJ1-1,TRBV7-9,.,many
CASRLVAGGVGNEQFF,TRBJ2-1,TRBV7-6,TRBD2,.
CASSPLGHSGNTIYF,TRBJ1-3,TRBV27,.,few
CASSYSGGGDYGYTF,TRBJ1-2,TRBV6-5,TRBD1,few
CASSFPPFYGYTF,TRBJ1-2,TRBV28,.,once
CASSYLRGNTIYF,TRBJ1-3,TRBV6-1,.,.
CASSIRAGDHTGELFF,TRBJ2-2,TRBV19,.,few
CASKIISDSPFEQYF,TRBJ2-7,TRBV5-6,.,.
CASSARTPSNQPQHF,TRBJ1-5,TRBV27,.,few
CASSVRQGLDTGELFF,TRBJ2-2,TRBV9,TRBD1,.
CARLLAEYQETQYF,TRBJ2-5,TRBV27,TRBD2,few